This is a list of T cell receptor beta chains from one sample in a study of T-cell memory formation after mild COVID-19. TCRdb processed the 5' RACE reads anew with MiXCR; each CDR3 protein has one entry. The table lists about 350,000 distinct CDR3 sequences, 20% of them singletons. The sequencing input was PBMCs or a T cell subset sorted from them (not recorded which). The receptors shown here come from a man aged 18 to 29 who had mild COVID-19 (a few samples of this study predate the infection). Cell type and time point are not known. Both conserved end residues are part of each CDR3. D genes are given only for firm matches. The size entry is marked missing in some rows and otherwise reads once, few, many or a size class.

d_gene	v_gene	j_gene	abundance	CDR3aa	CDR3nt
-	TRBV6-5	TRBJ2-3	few	CASSWLATDTQYF	TGTGCCAGCAGTTGGCTAGCGACGGATACGCAGTATTTT
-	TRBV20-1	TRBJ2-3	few	CSARGQTSTDTQYF	TGCAGTGCTAGAGGACAAACTAGCACAGATACGCAGTATTTT
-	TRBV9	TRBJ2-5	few	CASSVAGWETQYF	TGTGCCAGCAGCGTAGCAGGGTGGGAGACCCAGTACTTC
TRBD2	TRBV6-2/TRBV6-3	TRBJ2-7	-	CASHSGTTPYEQYF	TGTGCCAGCCATTCCGGGACTACTCCCTACGAGCAGTACTTC
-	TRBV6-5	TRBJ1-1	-	CASIRPGNTEAFF	TGTGCCAGCATAAGGCCTGGGAACACTGAAGCTTTCTTT
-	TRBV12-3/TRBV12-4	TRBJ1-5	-	CASRLAGSNQPQHF	TGTGCCAGCAGGCTCGCCGGGAGCAATCAGCCCCAGCATTTT
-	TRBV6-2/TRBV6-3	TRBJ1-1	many	CASSPHRVMNTEAFF	TGTGCCAGCAGCCCGCACAGGGTAATGAACACTGAAGCTTTCTTT
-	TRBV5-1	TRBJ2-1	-	CASSLESPYNEQFF	TGCGCCAGCAGCTTAGAGTCCCCCTACAATGAGCAGTTCTTC
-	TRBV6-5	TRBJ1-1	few	CASRTGRLRAFF	TGTGCCAGCAGGACGGGACGGTTGAGGGCTTTCTTT
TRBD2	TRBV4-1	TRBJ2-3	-	CASSQASGGVDTQYF	TGCGCCAGCAGCCAAGCTAGCGGGGGTGTAGATACGCAGTATTTT
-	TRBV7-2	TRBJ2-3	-	CASSLYGLASDTQYF	TGTGCCAGCAGCTTATACGGCCTAGCCTCAGATACGCAGTATTTT
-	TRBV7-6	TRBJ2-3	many	CASSRWTPQAQYF	TGTGCCAGCAGTCGTTGGACCCCTCAGGCGCAGTATTTT
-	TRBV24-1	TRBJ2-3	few	CATSDPSRGDTQYF	TGTGCCACCAGTGATCCTTCGAGGGGGGATACGCAGTATTTT
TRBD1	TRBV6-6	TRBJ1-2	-	CASNSGGYYGYTF	TGTGCCAGCAATTCAGGGGGTTACTATGGCTACACCTTC
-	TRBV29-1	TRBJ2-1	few	CSVDNEQFF	TGCAGCGTTGATAATGAGCAGTTCTTC
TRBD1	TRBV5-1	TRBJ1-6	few	CASRPGGSSYNSPLHF	TGCGCCAGCAGGCCAGGGGGTAGCTCCTATAATTCACCCCTCCACTTT
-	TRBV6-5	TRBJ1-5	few	CASSYGAGESNQPQHF	TGTGCCAGCAGTTATGGCGCAGGGGAAAGCAATCAGCCCCAGCATTTT
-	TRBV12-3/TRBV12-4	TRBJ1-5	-	CASSFQGWVSNQPQHF	TGTGCCAGCAGTTTTCAGGGTTGGGTGTCCAATCAGCCCCAGCATTTT
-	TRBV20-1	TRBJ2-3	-	CSARVGTPSTQYF	TGCAGTGCTAGAGTGGGGACTCCCAGCACGCAGTATTTT
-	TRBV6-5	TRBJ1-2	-	CASSYSGGSYGYTF	TGTGCCAGCAGTTACTCTGGGGGGAGCTATGGCTACACCTTC
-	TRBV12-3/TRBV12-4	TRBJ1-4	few	CASSPSRDEGGNEKLFF	TGTGCCAGCAGCCCATCCCGCGATGAGGGAGGGAATGAAAAACTGTTTTTT
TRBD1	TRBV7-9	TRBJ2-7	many	CASSRTGDEQYF	TGTGCCAGCAGCCGGACAGGGGACGAGCAGTACTTC
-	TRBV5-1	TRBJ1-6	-	CASSLRTDDSPLHF	TGCGCCAGCAGCCTCCGGACAGATGATTCACCCCTCCACTTT
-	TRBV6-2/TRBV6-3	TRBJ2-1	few	CASSYLAGRHEQFF	TGTGCCAGCAGTTACCTGGCGGGGCGGCATGAGCAGTTCTTC
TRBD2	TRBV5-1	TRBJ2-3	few	CASTRAGGPSDTQYF	TGCGCCAGCACCCGAGCGGGGGGGCCCTCAGATACGCAGTATTTT
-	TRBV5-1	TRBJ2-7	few	CASSGQSSYEQYF	TGCGCCAGCAGCGGACAGAGCTCCTACGAGCAGTACTTC
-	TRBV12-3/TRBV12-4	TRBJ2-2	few	CASSFSGTNTGELFF	TGTGCCAGCAGTTTTTCCGGGACTAACACCGGGGAGCTGTTTTTT
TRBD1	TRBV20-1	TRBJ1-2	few	CSAPDRAIYGYTF	TGCAGTGCCCCAGACAGGGCTATCTATGGCTACACCTTC
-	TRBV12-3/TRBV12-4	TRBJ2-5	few	CASSLGLEKETQYF	TGTGCCAGCAGTTTGGGACTGGAGAAAGAGACCCAGTACTTC
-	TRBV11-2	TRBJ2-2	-	CASRKWVTIGTGELFF	TGTGCCAGCAGAAAGTGGGTGACTATAGGAACCGGGGAGCTGTTTTTT
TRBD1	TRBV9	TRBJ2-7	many	CASSAEGQREQYF	TGTGCCAGCAGCGCAGAGGGACAGCGCGAGCAGTACTTC
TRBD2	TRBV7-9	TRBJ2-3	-	CASSSTGASGRITDTQYF	TGTGCCAGCAGCTCCACTGGGGCTAGCGGGAGGATAACAGATACGCAGTATTTT
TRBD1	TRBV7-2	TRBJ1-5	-	CASSSRDRNQPQHF	TGTGCCAGCAGCTCCCGGGACAGGAACCAGCCCCAGCATTTT
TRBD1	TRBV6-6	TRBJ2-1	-	CASSYEQGGRHEQFF	TGTGCCAGCAGTTACGAACAGGGGGGTAGGCATGAGCAGTTCTTC
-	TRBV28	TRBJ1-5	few	CASAAQRGGRQPQHF	TGTGCCAGCGCAGCCCAACGGGGGGGGAGGCAGCCCCAGCATTTT
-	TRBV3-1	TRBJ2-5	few	CASSQDLGKGLGETQYF	TGTGCCAGCAGCCAAGACTTGGGGAAGGGTTTGGGAGAGACCCAGTACTTC
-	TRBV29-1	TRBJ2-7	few	CSVLDSSYEQYF	TGCAGCGTACTGGACAGCTCCTACGAGCAGTACTTC